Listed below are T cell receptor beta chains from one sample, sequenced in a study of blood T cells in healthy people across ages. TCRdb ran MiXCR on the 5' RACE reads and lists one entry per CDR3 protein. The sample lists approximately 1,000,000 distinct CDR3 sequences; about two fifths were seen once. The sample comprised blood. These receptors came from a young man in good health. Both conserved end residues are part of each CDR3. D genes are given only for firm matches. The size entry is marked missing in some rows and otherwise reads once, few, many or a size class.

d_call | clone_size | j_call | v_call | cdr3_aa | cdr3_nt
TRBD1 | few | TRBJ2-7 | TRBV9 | CASSIYRDRGYEQYF | TGTGCCAGCAGCATATACCGGGACAGGGGCTACGAGCAGTACTTC
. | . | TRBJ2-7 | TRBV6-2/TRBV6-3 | CASSYSTAGAPYEQYF | TGTGCCAGCAGTTACTCGACGGCGGGCGCCCCTTACGAGCAGTACTTC
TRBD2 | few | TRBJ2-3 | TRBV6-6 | CASSVGGAGIDTQYF | TGTGCCAGCAGTGTCGGGGGGGCGGGCATAGATACGCAGTATTTT
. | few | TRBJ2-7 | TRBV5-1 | CASSLGPGPISYEQYF | TGCGCCAGCAGCTTGGGTCCGGGCCCCATCTCCTACGAGCAGTACTTC
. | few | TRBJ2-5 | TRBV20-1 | CSARETAGETQYF | TGCAGTGCTAGGGAGACAGCGGGAGAGACCCAGTACTTC
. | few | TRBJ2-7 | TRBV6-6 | CASSGVGNEQYF | TGTGCCAGCAGTGGCGTGGGGAATGAGCAGTACTTC
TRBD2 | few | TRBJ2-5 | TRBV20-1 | CSATPGLEGETQYF | TGCAGTGCAACCCCCGGACTAGAAGGCGAGACCCAGTACTTC
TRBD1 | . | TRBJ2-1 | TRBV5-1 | CASSSGTGGWYEQFF | TGCGCCAGCAGTTCCGGGACAGGGGGCTGGTATGAGCAGTTCTTC
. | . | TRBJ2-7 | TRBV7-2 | CASSLRSGDASYEQYF | TGTGCCAGCAGCTTACGGTCAGGGGATGCCTCCTACGAGCAGTACTTC
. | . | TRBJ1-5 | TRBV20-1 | CSARDPGQGDGNQPQHF | TGCAGTGCTAGAGATCCCGGGCAGGGAGATGGCAATCAGCCCCAGCATTTT
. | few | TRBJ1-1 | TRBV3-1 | CASSATGWNTEAFF | TGTGCCAGCAGCGCCACAGGGTGGAACACTGAAGCTTTCTTT
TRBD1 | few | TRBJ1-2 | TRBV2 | CASRHPRTGYGYTF | TGTGCCAGCAGGCACCCCCGGACAGGCTATGGCTACACCTTC
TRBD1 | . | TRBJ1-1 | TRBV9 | CASSSQGQGLTEAFF | TGTGCCAGCAGCTCTCAGGGACAGGGTTTGACTGAAGCTTTCTTT
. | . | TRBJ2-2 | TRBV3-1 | CASSQGGPGLNTGELFF | TGTGCCAGCAGCCAAGGAGGACCCGGCCTGAACACCGGGGAGCTGTTTTTT